Below are 28 T cell receptor beta chains sequenced from a single sample in a study of shared clonotypes between healthy human individuals. Repertoires were generated with immunoSEQ multiplex PCR, while TCRdb's copy carries only in-frame clones and drops some. The table records 2 million to 3 million clones, 93% of them present only once. Sequenced input: naive CD4+ T cells from PBMCs. Subset given: CD45RA+ positively selected. The receptors originated from a man between 18 and 29 years old in good health. Some clones in this sample may be carry-over from other donors' samples.

The rearrangement uses TRBV5-4 and TRBJ2-2; D may match TRBD1 or TRBD2 (6 bases each). The ends were cut back, 2 bases at V and 2 bases at J, with 16 bases in the middle. The CDR3 consists of 17 residues. Germline V lookup: CDR1 SGHNT, CDR2 YYREEE (reference sequence). CDR3 DNA sequence: TGTGCCAGCAGCTTTGCCCAGGGGAGGCTAAACACCGGGGAGCTGTTTTTT. Protein product: CASSFAQGRLNTGELFF.

The chain employs TRBV29-1 and TRBJ2-5; TRBD2 might be the D (6 bases). Germline lookup yields CDR1 SQVTM and CDR2 ANQGSEA. V lost 6 bases, J lost 2 bases, and 13 bases lay in between. CDR3 size: 13 residues. The CDR3: CSVQGLFQETQYF. The CDR3 DNA sequence: TGCAGCGTCCAGGGACTTTTTCAAGAGACCCAGTACTTC.

A single count supports this clone. The J gene is TRBJ2-2, the V gene TRBV5-8; weak D call: TRBD1 (5 bases). The CDR3 runs to 15 residues. The V gene's germline CDR1 is SGHTS and CDR2 YDEGEE. Trimming left V 1 base short and J 1 base short, with 8 bases between. The CDR3 DNA follows: TGTGCCAGCAGCTTGCGACAGCTGAACACCGGGGAGCTGTTTTTT. Its protein is CASSLRQLNTGELFF.

J is TRBJ2-1 and V is TRBV9; 9 positions match TRBD2. The germline V gene encodes CDR1 SGDLS and CDR2 YYNGEE. This CDR3 has 17 residues. J lost 4 bases, V lost 6 bases, and 14 bases had no gene match. CDR3 nucleotides: TGTGCCAGCAACGGAGCGGGAGGAGGTCTCGGTTACAATGAGCAGTTCTTC. Encoded protein: CASNGAGGGLGYNEQFF.

The chain couples TRBV29-1 to TRBJ1-2; TRBD1 matches at 10 bases. The CDR3 spans 16 residues. Germline values: CDR1 SQVTM, CDR2 ANQGSEA. With V trimmed by 4 bases and J by 7 bases, 15 bases remained unmatched. CDR3 loop: CSVVKGTGVPVTGYTF. In DNA form, the CDR3 reads TGCAGCGTTGTAAAAGGGACAGGGGTACCTGTGACTGGCTACACCTTC. The full variable domain, with the rest looked up from reference TRBV29-1 and TRBJ1-2, is SAVISQKPSRDICQRGTSLTIQCQVDSQVTMMFWYRQQPGQSLTLIATANQGSEATYESGFVIDKFPISRPNLTFSTLTVSNMSPEDSSIYLCSVVKGTGVPVTGYTFGSGTRLTVV.

The rearrangement joins TRBV7-6 to TRBJ2-2; D is unresolved. The germline gives CDR1 SGHVS, CDR2 FNYEAQ. The CDR3 runs to 16 residues. Trimming left V 1 base short and J 2 bases short, with 11 bases between. This CDR3 is CASSLVQALNTGELFF. CDR3 nucleotides: TGTGCCAGCAGCTTAGTGCAGGCCCTTAACACCGGGGAGCTGTTTTTT.

There are a few counts of this clone. The chain employs TRBV18 and TRBJ1-1; D is uncertain. The CDR3 runs to 13 residues. CDR1 and CDR2 (germline): KGHSH, LQKENI. V gave up 8 bases and J gave up 0 bases, with 10 bases separating them. The CDR3 spells CASAPGLNTEAFF. The DNA for the CDR3 is TGTGCCAGCGCCCCAGGTTTGAACACTGAAGCTTTCTTT.

This chain uses TRBV28 with TRBJ1-1, with 8 bases identical to TRBD1. Per germline, CDR1 MDHEN and CDR2 SYDVKM. The CDR3 is 15 amino acids. CDR3 DNA: TGTGCAGGCGGCCAGGGGGCGCGGGCGAACACTGAAGCTTTCTTT. The encoded protein is CAGGQGARANTEAFF.

The rearrangement uses TRBV7-6 and TRBJ2-7; 14 nucleotides match TRBD2. V lost 5 bases, J lost 0 bases, and 3 bases stayed unmatched. CDR3 length equals 16 residues. From germline, CDR1 is SGHVS and CDR2 FNYEAQ. The chain's CDR3 is CASSRTSGGSSYEQYF. CDR3 sequence (DNA): TGTGCCAGCAGCAGGACTAGCGGGGGGAGCTCCTACGAGCAGTACTTC.

This sequence joins TRBV18 and TRBJ1-1; D unclear. Germline CDR1 and CDR2: KGHSH and LQKENI. The CDR3 extends over 13 amino acids. V was shortened by 6 bases and J by 7 bases, with 15 bases between the two germline ends. CDR3 nucleotides: TGTGCCAGCTCGCAGGACTACAGCATTGAAGCTTTCTTT. It yields the protein CASSQDYSIEAFF.

The V gene is TRBV5-1, the J gene TRBJ2-3; TRBD1 agrees at 9 bases. With V trimmed by 4 bases and J by 4 bases, 4 bases remained unmatched. CDR1 and CDR2 from the germline V gene are SGHRS and YFSETQ. CDR3 length: 14 residues. The CDR3 DNA is TGCGCCAGCAGCAGACAGGGGGAGTCAGATACGCAGTATTTT. This sequence encodes CASSRQGESDTQYF.

The J gene is TRBJ1-5, the V gene TRBV4-1; 8 bases are shared with TRBD1. CDR1 is MGHRA, CDR2 YSYEKL, per germline. J gave up 1 base and V 4 bases, and 9 bases lay outside the gene matches. This CDR3 has 17 residues. CDR3 nucleotide sequence: TGCGCCAGCAGCCGCTGGACAGGGAATGTAAGCAATCAGCCCCAGCATTTT. Amino acids: CASSRWTGNVSNQPQHF.

The chain employs TRBV7-2 and TRBJ2-7; D is unresolved. The CDR3 contains 11 residues. V gave up 5 bases and J gave up 5 bases, with 7 bases separating them. CDR1 is SGHTA, CDR2 FQGNSA, per germline. Here the CDR3 reads CASSHGHEQYF. CDR3 in DNA: TGTGCCAGCAGCCATGGGCACGAGCAGTACTTC.

This clone was counted once. V gene TRBV5-1 combines with J gene TRBJ1-2; D is perhaps TRBD1 (5 bases). This CDR3 comprises 13 residues. Germline V lookup: CDR1 SGHRS, CDR2 YFSETQ. V was clipped by 4 bases and J by 8 bases, with 15 bases between them. The DNA of the CDR3 is TGCGCCAGCAGCGGGAAGAGCTGGGACGGCTACACCTTC. The encoded protein is CASSGKSWDGYTF.

V and J are TRBV28 and TRBJ2-5; D unclear. Per the germline V gene, CDR1 is MDHEN and CDR2 is SYDVKM. V dropped 6 bases and J dropped 0 bases, with 5 bases sitting between them. CDR3 length equals 12 residues. The DNA of the CDR3 is TGTGCCAGCAGATCGTACCAAGAGACCCAGTACTTC. It codes for CASRSYQETQYF.

V usage is TRBV28 and J usage is TRBJ1-3, with TRBD1 matching 7 bases. This CDR3 has 14 residues. With V trimmed by 7 bases and J by 7 bases, 10 bases remained unmatched. Per the germline V gene, CDR1 is MDHEN and CDR2 is SYDVKM. The CDR3 loop is CASMEWTGQNTIYF. The CDR3 bases are TGTGCCAGCATGGAGTGGACAGGACAGAACACCATATATTTT.

V and J are TRBV21-1 and TRBJ1-2. TRBV21-1 is deemed a pseudogene. This CDR3 comprises 16 residues. CDR3 sequence (DNA): TGTGCCAGCATTAAAGATGGGGGGCGTATGGGAGATGGCTACACCTTC. Protein: CASIKDGGRMGDGYTF.

The chain has TRBV7-2 and TRBJ2-3; TRBD2 aligns across 9 bases. The germline gives CDR1 SGHTA, CDR2 FQGNSA. J gave up 7 bases and V 1 base, and 6 bases lay outside the gene matches. The CDR3 consists of 15 residues. This chain's CDR3 is CASSLDGGRGNTQYF. As DNA, the CDR3 is TGTGCCAGCAGCTTAGATGGCGGGAGGGGGAATACGCAGTATTTT.

The chain couples TRBV5-1 to TRBJ1-2; D remains ambiguous. Deletions cut 0 bases from V and 5 bases from J, with 8 bases between. The CDR3 runs 13 residues. Per the germline V gene, CDR1 is SGHRS and CDR2 is YFSETQ. CDR3 DNA sequence: TGCGCCAGCAGCTTGGACGGAATATATGGCTACACCTTC. Amino acids: CASSLDGIYGYTF.

The rearrangement uses TRBV19 and TRBJ1-1; D is perhaps TRBD1 (6 bases). The CDR3 is 14 amino acids. Deletions cut 9 bases from V and 11 bases from J, with 25 bases between. Germline-derived CDR1 and CDR2 are LNHDA and SQIVND (reference sequence). As DNA, the CDR3 is TGTGCCAGCAAATCCCTACAGGCGCCAGGGGAGGCTTTCTTT. Amino acids: CASKSLQAPGEAFF.

The gene calls are TRBV6-1 and TRBJ2-7, with D perhaps being TRBD1 or TRBD2 (5 bases each). The CDR3 consists of 16 residues. Germline V gene sequence: CDR1 MNHNS, CDR2 SASEGT. Deletions cut 2 bases from V and 5 bases from J, with 19 bases between. CDR3 bases: TGTGCCAGCAGTGAATTGGGGGAGATGGTCCTCCACGAGCAGTACTTC. Its protein is CASSELGEMVLHEQYF.

The CDR3 coding sequence is TGTGCCAGCTCACCGACTCTCTTTTTGGGACTAGAAGAGACCCAGTACTTC. This codes for CASSPTLFLGLEETQYF. This chain connects TRBV18 to TRBJ2-5, with TRBD2 matching over 8 bases. This CDR3 region has 17 residues. The ends lost 3 bases at V and 3 bases at J; junction bases unmatched: 12. Germline loops: CDR1 KGHSH, CDR2 LQKENI.

The rearrangement joins TRBV4-1 to TRBJ2-7; 10 positions agree with TRBD2. Trimming cost V 0 bases and J 6 bases; bases outside gene matches: 5. Germline CDR1 MGHRA, CDR2 YSYEKL. The CDR3 is 15 amino acids. In DNA form, the CDR3 reads TGCGCCAGCAGCCAAGAAGGCACTAGCGGGGCCGAGCAGTACTTC. The encoded protein is CASSQEGTSGAEQYF.

V gene TRBV27 combines with J gene TRBJ1-1; 8 nucleotides agree with TRBD1. This CDR3 contains 13 residues. CDR1 and CDR2 from the germline V gene are MNHEY and SMNVEV (reference sequence). The J segment lost 12 bases and the V segment lost 8 bases, leaving 14 bases of the junction unmatched. The CDR3 loop reads CASVSSGGAGTFF. The CDR3 nucleotides are TGTGCCAGCGTCTCTTCAGGGGGCGCGGGGACTTTCTTT.

Of note for this clone: Within the sample, other DNA sequences also encode this same CDR3. The chain recombines TRBV5-1 with TRBJ2-3, with 9 bases fitting TRBD1. The germline gives CDR1 SGHRS, CDR2 YFSETQ. The CDR3 extends over 15 amino acids. J lost 2 bases, V lost 0 bases, and 1 base had no gene match. The CDR3 sequence: CASSLGDRDTDTQYF. The DNA for the CDR3 is TGCGCCAGCAGCTTGGGGGACAGGGACACAGATACGCAGTATTTT.

A few counts support this clone. The V gene is TRBV7-2, the J gene TRBJ1-1; D is ambiguous. V lost 6 bases and J 7 bases, leaving 12 bases between the germline ends. The CDR3 length is 12 residues. Germline CDR1 reads SGHTA; CDR2 reads FQGNSA. Here the CDR3 reads CASSLHMIEAFF. The CDR3 DNA follows: TGTGCCAGCAGTCTGCACATGATTGAAGCTTTCTTT.

This chain connects TRBV27 to TRBJ2-2; TRBD2 matches 10 bases. Germline V gives CDR1 MNHEY, CDR2 SMNVEV (reference sequence). This CDR3 comprises 14 residues. The V gene end was trimmed by 10 bases and the J gene end by 3 bases; junction bases not matched to a gene: 5. CDR3 bases: TGTGCCATCACTAGCGGGGCCGACACCGGGGAGCTGTTTTTT. It is translated as CAITSGADTGELFF.

V gene TRBV7-9 combines with J gene TRBJ2-7; unclear D gene. CDR3 length equals 14 residues. Germline CDR1 reads SEHNR; CDR2 reads FQNEAQ (reference sequence). Trimming stripped 5 bases from V and 3 bases from J, with 14 bases between. The CDR3 here is CASSPQKRYYEQYF. CDR3 DNA: TGTGCCAGCAGCCCCCAGAAAAGATACTACGAGCAGTACTTC.